A single TCR beta chain is shown here with its context. This sample stems from a study of blood T cell repertoires in COVID-19. Study at large: The cDNA or gDNA used as material had been derived from T cells, B-cell-depleted T cells, or PBMCs.

Original handling: Reference gene primer amplification in the assay estimated nucleated cell counts. TCRdb keeps only in-frame clones here, not all; method: immunoSEQ multiplex PCR. The DNA gave D and trimming, while V, J and clone size come from that table. The table shows around 700,000 clones, with around 89% occurring only once. CDR1 SGHRS and CDR2 YFSETQ come from the germline V gene. Losses at the gene ends were 3 bases for V and 3 bases for J; bases not matched to a gene: 13. This CDR3 comprises 17 residues. This rearrangement joins TRBV5-1 to TRBJ1-2; 8 positions agree with TRBD1. Sequencing was performed on peripheral blood. This receptor was obtained from a woman aged 18 to 35 with acute or convalescent COVID-19. CDR3 sequence (DNA): TGCGCCAGCAGCTGGGACAGGAATCGCGTTACGGACTATGGCTACACCTTC. This gives the protein CASSWDRNRVTDYGYTF. Using reference TRBV5-1 and TRBJ1-2 for the parts outside the CDR3, the full variable domain is KAGVTQTPRYLIKTRGQQVTLSCSPISGHRSVSWYQQTPGQGLQFLFEYFSETQRNKGNFPGRFSGRQFSNSRSEMNVSTLELGDSALYLCASSWDRNRVTDYGYTFGSGTRLTVV.